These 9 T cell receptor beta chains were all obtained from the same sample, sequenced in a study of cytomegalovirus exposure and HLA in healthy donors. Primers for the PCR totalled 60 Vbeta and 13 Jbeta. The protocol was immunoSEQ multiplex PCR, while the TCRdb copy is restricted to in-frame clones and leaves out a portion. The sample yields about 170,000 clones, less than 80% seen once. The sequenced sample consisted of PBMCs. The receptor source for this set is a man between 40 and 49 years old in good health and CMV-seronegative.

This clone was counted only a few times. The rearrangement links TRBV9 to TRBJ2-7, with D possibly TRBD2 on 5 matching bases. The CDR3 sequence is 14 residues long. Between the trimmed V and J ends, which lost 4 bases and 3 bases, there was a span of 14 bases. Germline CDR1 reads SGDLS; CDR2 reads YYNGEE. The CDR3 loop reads CASSSGGGFYEQYF. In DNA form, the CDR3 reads TGTGCCAGCAGCTCCGGAGGCGGGTTCTACGAGCAGTACTTC.

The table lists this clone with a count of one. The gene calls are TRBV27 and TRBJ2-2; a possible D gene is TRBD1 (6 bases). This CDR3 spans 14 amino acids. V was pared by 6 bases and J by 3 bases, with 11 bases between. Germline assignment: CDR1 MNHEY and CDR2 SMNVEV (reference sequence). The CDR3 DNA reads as TGTGCCAGCAGCCCGGCAGGGGACACCGGGGAGCTGTTTTTT. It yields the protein CASSPAGDTGELFF.

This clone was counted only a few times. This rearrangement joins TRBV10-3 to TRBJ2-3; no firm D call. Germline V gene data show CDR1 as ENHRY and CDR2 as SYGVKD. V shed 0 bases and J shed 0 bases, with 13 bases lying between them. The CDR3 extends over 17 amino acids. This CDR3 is CAISESRLVASTDTQYF. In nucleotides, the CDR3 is TGTGCCATCAGTGAGTCGAGGCTAGTCGCTAGCACAGATACGCAGTATTTT.

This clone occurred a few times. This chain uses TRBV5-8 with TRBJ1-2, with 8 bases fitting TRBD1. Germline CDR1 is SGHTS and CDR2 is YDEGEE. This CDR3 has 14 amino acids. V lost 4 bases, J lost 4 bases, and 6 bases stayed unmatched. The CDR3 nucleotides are TGTGCCAGCAGCCCCTCGACAGGGGTCTATGGCTACACCTTC. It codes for CASSPSTGVYGYTF.

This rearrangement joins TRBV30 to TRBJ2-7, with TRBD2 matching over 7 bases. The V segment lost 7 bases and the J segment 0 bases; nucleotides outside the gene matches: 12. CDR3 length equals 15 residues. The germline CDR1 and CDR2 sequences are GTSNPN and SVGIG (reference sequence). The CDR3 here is CASKAGTASSYEQYF. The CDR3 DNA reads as TGTGCCTCAAAAGCGGGGACGGCCAGCTCCTACGAGCAGTACTTC.

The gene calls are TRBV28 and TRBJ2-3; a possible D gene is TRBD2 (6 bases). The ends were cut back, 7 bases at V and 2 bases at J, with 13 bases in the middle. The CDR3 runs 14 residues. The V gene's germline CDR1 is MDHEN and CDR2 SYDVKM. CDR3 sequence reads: CASTPGVFTDTQYF. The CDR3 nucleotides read TGTGCCAGCACTCCGGGGGTTTTCACAGATACGCAGTATTTT.

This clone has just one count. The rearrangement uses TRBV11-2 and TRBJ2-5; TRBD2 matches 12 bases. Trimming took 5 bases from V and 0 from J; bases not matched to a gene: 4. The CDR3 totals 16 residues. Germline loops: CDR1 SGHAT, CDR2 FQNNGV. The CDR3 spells CASSAGTSGYQETQYF. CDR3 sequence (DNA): TGTGCCAGCAGCGCCGGGACTAGCGGGTACCAAGAGACCCAGTACTTC.

CDR3 in amino acids: CASSSGGARETQYF. CDR3 nucleotides: TGTGCCAGCAGCTCCGGGGGGGCCAGGGAGACCCAGTACTTC. The chain joins TRBV5-6 to TRBJ2-5, with TRBD2 identical over 8 bases. The CDR3 covers 14 residues. Germline V CDR1 and CDR2: SGHDT, YYEEEE. Trimming took 3 bases from V and 5 from J; bases not matched to a gene: 6.

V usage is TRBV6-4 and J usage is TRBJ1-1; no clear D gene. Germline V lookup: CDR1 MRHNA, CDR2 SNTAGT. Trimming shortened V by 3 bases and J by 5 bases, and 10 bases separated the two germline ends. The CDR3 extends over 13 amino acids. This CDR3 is CASSDRTGTEAFF. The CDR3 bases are TGTGCCAGCAGTGATAGGACGGGGACTGAAGCTTTCTTT.